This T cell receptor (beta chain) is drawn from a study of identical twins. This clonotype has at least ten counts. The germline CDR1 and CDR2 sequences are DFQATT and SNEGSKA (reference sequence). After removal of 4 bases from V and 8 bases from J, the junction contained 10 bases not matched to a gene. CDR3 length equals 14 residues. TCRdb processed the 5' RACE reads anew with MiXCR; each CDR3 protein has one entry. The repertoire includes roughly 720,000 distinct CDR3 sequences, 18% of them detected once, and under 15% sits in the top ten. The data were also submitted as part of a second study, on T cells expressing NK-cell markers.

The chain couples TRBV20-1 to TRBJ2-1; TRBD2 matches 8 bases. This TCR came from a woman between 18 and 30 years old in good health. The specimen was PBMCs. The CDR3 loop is CSAIPGTRHHEQFF. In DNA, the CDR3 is TGCAGTGCTATACCCGGGACTAGGCACCATGAGCAGTTCTTC.